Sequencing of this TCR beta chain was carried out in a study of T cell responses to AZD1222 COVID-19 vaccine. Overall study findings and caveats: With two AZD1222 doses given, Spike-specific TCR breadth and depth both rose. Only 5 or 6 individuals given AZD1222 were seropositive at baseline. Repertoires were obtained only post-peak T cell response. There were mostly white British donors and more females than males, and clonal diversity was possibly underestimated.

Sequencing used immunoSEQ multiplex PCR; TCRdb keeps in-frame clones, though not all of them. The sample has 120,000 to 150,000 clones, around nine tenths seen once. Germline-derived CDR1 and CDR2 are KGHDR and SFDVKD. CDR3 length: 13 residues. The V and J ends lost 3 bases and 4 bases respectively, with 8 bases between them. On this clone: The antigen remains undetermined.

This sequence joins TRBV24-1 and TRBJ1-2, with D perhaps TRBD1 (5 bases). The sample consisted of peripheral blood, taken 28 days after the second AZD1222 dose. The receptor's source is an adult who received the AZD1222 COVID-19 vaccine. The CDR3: CATSDGGSYGYTF. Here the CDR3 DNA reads TGTGCCACCAGTGATGGGGGAAGCTATGGCTACACCTTC.